This TCR beta chain was sequenced in a study of cytotoxic CD8 clonotypes in ibrutinib-treated CLL. Produced via immunoSEQ multiplex PCR; TCRdb's table is partial and in-frame only. Of around 40,000 clones in the sample, about 70% are singletons; the top ten hold 10%. Germline V gene sequence: CDR1 MNHEY, CDR2 SVGAGI. V lost 7 bases to trimming and J lost 8 bases; unmatched junction nucleotides: 14. The CDR3 has 15 amino acids. This chain joins TRBV6-5 and TRBJ1-1, with 9 bases matching TRBD1. This clonotype was sampled from a human donor with chronic lymphocytic leukemia. The sequenced sample was PBMCs, obtained at disease progression, from a patient treated with ibrutinib. CDR3 nucleotide sequence: TGTGCCAGCAACGTCGTAAACAGGGGGCAAGGAGAAGCTTTCTTT. Its translation: CASNVVNRGQGEAFF.